The subject of this entry is one T cell receptor (beta chain). The CDR3 has 14 amino acids. The ends were cut back, 4 bases at V and 3 bases at J, with 12 bases in the middle. CDR1 and CDR2 from the germline V gene are KGHDR and SFDVKD. Measured with immunoSEQ multiplex PCR; TCRdb has only the in-frame clones, and not every one. This sample has approximately 250,000 clones, with approximately 84% found just once. The source of the sample is a study of blood T cell repertoires in COVID-19. About the research overall: PBMCs, B-cell-depleted T cells, or T cells provided the cDNA or gDNA that made up the material.

The sample taken for sequencing was peripheral blood. The gene calls are TRBV24-1 and TRBJ2-7; weak D call: TRBD1 (6 bases). This receptor was taken from a human donor in a cohort sampled during active COVID-19. The CDR3 DNA sequence: TGTGCCACCAGTGACGGCAGGGGTGGCTACGAGCAGTACTTC. This gives the protein CATSDGRGGYEQYF.